One and the same sample provided the 6 T cell receptor beta chains below, sequenced in a study of CD8 T cells in Susac syndrome. RNA, at about 0.45 to 1 ug, was reverse transcribed with random hexamers. TCRdb re-derived calls from the immunoSEQ multiplex PCR reads in MiXCR, one entry per CDR3 protein. The table includes just over 150,000 distinct CDR3 sequences, 94% detected once. Input material: CD8+ T cells from PBMCs. Receptor source: a human donor with multiple sclerosis.

The chain employs TRBV4-3 and TRBJ2-7; 7 bases fit TRBD1. Germline assignment: CDR1 LGHNA and CDR2 YSLEER. CDR3 size: 16 residues. Trimming cost V 1 base and J 4 bases; bases outside gene matches: 10. The chain's CDR3 is CASSQAPGDSAYEQYF. The CDR3 DNA follows: TGCGCCAGCAGCCAAGCTCCTGGGGACAGCGCTTACGAGCAGTACTTC.

The chain employs TRBV2 and TRBJ2-1; the D gene is possibly TRBD1 (6 bases). Trimming took off 7 bases at V and 7 bases at J, with 14 bases between the two ends. The germline V gene has CDR1 SNHLY and CDR2 FYNNEI. The CDR3 consists of 13 residues. For the CDR3, the DNA is TGTGCCAGCATTGGGACATCGACAAATGAGCAGTTCTTC. Its translation is CASIGTSTNEQFF.

The chain carries TRBV27 and TRBJ1-1; 10 nucleotides line up with TRBD1. The ends lost 5 bases at V and 5 bases at J; junction bases unmatched: 11. Germline V CDR1 and CDR2: MNHEY, SMNVEV (reference sequence). There are 16 residues in the CDR3. CDR3 residues: CASSPPGGTGETEAFF. The CDR3 coding sequence is TGTGCCAGCAGTCCCCCCGGAGGGACAGGGGAGACTGAAGCTTTCTTT.

The chain recombines TRBV12-3 or TRBV12-4 with TRBJ2-3; D may correspond to TRBD1 or TRBD2 (6 bases each). This CDR3 has 14 amino acids. V was clipped by 6 bases and J by 5 bases, with 15 bases between them. In DNA, the CDR3 is TGTGCCAGCAGAAGGGGGGAAATTGGAGATACGCAGTATTTT. It yields the protein CASRRGEIGDTQYF.

This clonotype was counted only a few times. The chain carries TRBV7-2 and TRBJ2-7; D remains unclear. Germline V gene sequence: CDR1 SGHTA, CDR2 FQGNSA. Trimming removed 1 base at V and 2 bases at J, with 6 bases between. The CDR3 contains 13 residues. As DNA, the CDR3 is TGTGCCAGCAGCTTAGGTGTTCCCTACGAGCAGTACTTC. Its protein product is CASSLGVPYEQYF.

In nucleotides, the CDR3 is TGTGCCGCGGCGGCGGGGGGGTACAATGAGCAGTTCTTC. It encodes CAAAAGGYNEQFF. The chain has TRBV6-5 and TRBJ2-1; TRBD2 agrees at 9 bases. The CDR3 totals 13 residues. With 11 bases clipped from V and 4 bases from J, the junction kept 6 bases outside the gene matches. The germline CDR1 and CDR2 sequences are MNHEY and SVGAGI.